Listed here is a single TCR beta chain. Its antigen is still unknown. The data belong to a study of cytomegalovirus exposure and HLA in healthy donors. Broader study findings: Listed as cytomegalovirus-associated were 150 to 200 TCR beta chains. It was reported in a later analysis that an Asian-associated ancestry cluster showed fewer N-insertions than the roughly 620-donor mean.

The PCR had 60 Vbeta and 13 Jbeta primers. Clones were sequenced by immunoSEQ multiplex PCR, and TCRdb holds only the in-frame ones, with some missing. This sample has fewer than 25,000 clones, with approximately 80% found just once. Every donor was a healthy person donating bone marrow. The CDR3 spans 14 residues. V trimming: 5 bases; J trimming: 5 bases; junction bases outside the gene matches: 5. Germline V gene sequence: CDR1 SGHRS, CDR2 YFSETQ. The chain is built from TRBV5-1 and TRBJ2-5, with 11 positions matching TRBD1. Material for sequencing was PBMCs. This sequence was found in a human donor in good health. The CDR3 spells CASRRTGGWETQYF. CDR3 in DNA: TGCGCCAGCAGAAGGACAGGGGGCTGGGAGACCCAGTACTTC. Full variable domain (rest looked up from reference TRBV5-1 and TRBJ2-5): KAGVTQTPRYLIKTRGQQVTLSCSPISGHRSVSWYQQTPGQGLQFLFEYFSETQRNKGNFPGRFSGRQFSNSRSEMNVSTLELGDSALYLCASRRTGGWETQYFGPGTRLLVL.